This passage covers 3 T cell receptor beta chains from one sample sequenced in a study of blood T cell repertoires in COVID-19. Sequenced by immunoSEQ multiplex PCR; TCRdb stores in-frame clones only, minus some. The profile shows about 160,000 clones, around 84% of them singletons. The sample was peripheral blood. The receptors stem from a man aged 70-80 years with acute or convalescent COVID-19.

In its sample, this clone was seen a few times. This chain joins TRBV19 and TRBJ1-1; 9 positions match TRBD1. The germline V gene has CDR1 LNHDA and CDR2 SQIVND (reference sequence). The J segment lost 5 bases and the V segment lost 2 bases, leaving 9 bases of the junction unmatched. The CDR3 sequence is 16 residues long. CDR3 loop: CASSITPQGAVTEAFF. For the CDR3, the DNA is TGTGCCAGTAGTATAACCCCACAGGGGGCGGTGACTGAAGCTTTCTTT.

V is TRBV2 and J is TRBJ1-5; D unresolved. CDR1 and CDR2 (germline): SNHLY, FYNNEI. V lost 5 bases and J 5 bases, leaving 13 bases between the germline ends. There are 14 residues in the CDR3. Written as DNA, the CDR3 is TGTGCCAGCAGTCCCGGGTCGTTAGATCAGCCCCAGCATTTT. The encoded protein is CASSPGSLDQPQHF.

Comment on this clone: The DNA is left out, because the CDR3 cannot be placed on it with certainty; the CDR3 is given as TCRdb lists it. J is TRBJ1-6 and V is TRBV7-2; no DNA check was done on the table's D call, TRBD1. The CDR3 contains 15 residues when both ends are counted. Looked up from germline, CDR1 is SGHTA and CDR2 is FQGNSA. CDR3 protein: CASSFGAGSGQVIHF.